The T cell receptor (beta chain) described here comes from a study of blood T cell repertoires in COVID-19. Study background: Researchers got acute and convalescent COVID-19 samples from the United States, Italy and Spain. T cells, B-cell-depleted T cells, or PBMCs supplied cDNA or gDNA.

The CDR3 totals 13 residues. Germline assignment: CDR1 KGHSH and CDR2 LQKENI. Deletions cut 8 bases from V and 2 bases from J, with 10 bases between. Study processing details: Reference gene primer amplification gave estimated nucleated cell counts. This table comes from immunoSEQ multiplex PCR, and its TCRdb copy is limited to in-frame clones, with some not included. The V and J calls and clone size come from that table; D and trimming were worked out from the DNA. The sample gives approximately 88,000 clones, roughly 78% of which show up once; approximately 21% is in the top ten. The chain couples TRBV18 to TRBJ1-3, with D unclear. Sequencing was carried out using peripheral blood. The receptor's source is a woman older than 75 with acute or convalescent COVID-19. The DNA of the CDR3 is TGTGCCAGCGTTGAGGGAGCTGGAAACACCATATATTTT. Its translation: CASVEGAGNTIYF.